Presented here are 4 T cell receptor beta chains from one specimen sequenced in a study of T cell clonotyping in hematopoietic cell transplantation. The method was immunoSEQ multiplex PCR; TCRdb's version includes in-frame clones alone and lacks a portion of them. The table has 15,000 to 20,000 clones, approximately 85% seen once. Sequencing used peripheral blood mononuclear cells. Receptor source: a woman in her 40s in good health. Some clones in this sample may be carry-over from other donors' samples.

This rearrangement joins TRBV19 to TRBJ2-2; TRBD2 might be the D (5 bases). In germline, CDR1 is LNHDA, CDR2 SQIVND (reference sequence). The length of the CDR3 is 17 residues. V lost 1 base and J 7 bases, leaving 19 bases between the germline ends. CDR3 nucleotides: TGTGCCAGTAGTATAGGGAGGTTGGGAGACAACCTCGGGGAGCTGTTTTTT. This sequence encodes CASSIGRLGDNLGELFF. The full variable domain, completed using reference TRBV19 and TRBJ2-2, is DGGITQSPKYLFRKEGQNVTLSCEQNLNHDAMYWYRQDPGQGLRLIYYSQIVNDFQKGDIAEGYSVSREKKESFPLTVTSAQKNPTAFYLCASSIGRLGDNLGELFFGEGSRLTVL.

The chain uses TRBV10-3 and TRBJ1-1; perhaps TRBD1 as D (5 bases). Germline CDR1 is ENHRY and CDR2 is SYGVKD. V dropped 4 bases and J dropped 5 bases, with 14 bases sitting between them. The CDR3 length is 14 residues. The CDR3 loop reads CAISVGRQNTEAFF. CDR3 DNA: TGTGCCATCAGTGTGGGACGGCAGAATACTGAAGCTTTCTTT.

This clone was seen once. The chain recombines TRBV30 with TRBJ1-1; D gene uncertain. CDR1 is GTSNPN, CDR2 SVGIG, per germline (reference sequence). This CDR3 has 11 residues. Deletions cut 7 bases from V and 5 bases from J, with 11 bases between. The chain's CDR3 is CASARGTEAFF. The CDR3, as DNA: TGTGCCTCCGCCCGAGGTACTGAAGCTTTCTTT.

The J gene is TRBJ1-2, the V gene TRBV2; 7 bases match TRBD1. This CDR3 has 13 amino acids. Germline V gene lookup returns CDR1 SNHLY and CDR2 FYNNEI. The V gene end was trimmed by 6 bases and the J gene end by 7 bases; junction bases not matched to a gene: 8. The DNA of the CDR3 is TGTGCCAGCAGGAGGGAGGGGGCGGCTGGCTACACCTTC. It codes for CASRREGAAGYTF.